This T cell receptor beta chain originates from a study of control samples from healthy donors and cancer patients. Sequenced by immunoSEQ multiplex PCR; TCRdb stores in-frame clones only, minus some. This sample has 98,000 or so clones, with over 60% found just once. This clone was seen a few times. Germline CDR1 reads ENHRY; CDR2 reads SYGVKD. V dropped 6 bases and J dropped 6 bases, with 12 bases sitting between them. CDR3 length equals 13 residues. This clonotype was sampled from a woman aged 25 to 45 in good health. Sequencing used blood. V usage is TRBV10-3 and J usage is TRBJ2-1; TRBD1 or TRBD2 may be the D gene (5 bases each). The CDR3 loop is CAIRDGAVNEQFF. In nucleotides, the CDR3 is TGTGCCATCAGGGACGGGGCGGTCAATGAGCAGTTCTTC.